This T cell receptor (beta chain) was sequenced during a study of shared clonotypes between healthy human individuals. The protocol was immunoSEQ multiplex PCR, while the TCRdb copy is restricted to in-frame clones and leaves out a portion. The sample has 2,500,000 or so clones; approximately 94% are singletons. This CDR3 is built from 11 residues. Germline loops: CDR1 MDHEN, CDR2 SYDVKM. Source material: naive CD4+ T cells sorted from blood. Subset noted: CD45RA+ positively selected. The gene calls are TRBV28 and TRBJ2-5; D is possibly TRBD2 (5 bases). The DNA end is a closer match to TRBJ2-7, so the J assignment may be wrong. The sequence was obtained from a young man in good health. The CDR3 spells CASSGLGEQYF. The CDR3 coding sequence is TGTGCCAGCAGCGGACTGGGCGAGCAGTACTTC.